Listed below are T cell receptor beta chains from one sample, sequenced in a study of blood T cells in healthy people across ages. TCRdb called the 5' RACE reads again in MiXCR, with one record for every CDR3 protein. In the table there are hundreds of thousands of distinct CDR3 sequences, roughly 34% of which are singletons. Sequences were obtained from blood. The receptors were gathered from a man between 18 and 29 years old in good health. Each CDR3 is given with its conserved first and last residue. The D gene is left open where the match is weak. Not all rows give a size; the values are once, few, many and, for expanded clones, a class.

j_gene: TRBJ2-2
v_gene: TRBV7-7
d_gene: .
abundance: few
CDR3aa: CAIPGPRTGELFF
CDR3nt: TGTGCTATCCCGGGGCCAAGAACCGGGGAGCTGTTTTTT

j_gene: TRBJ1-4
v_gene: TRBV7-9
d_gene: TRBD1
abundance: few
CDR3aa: CASSRIATGNEKLFF
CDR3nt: TGTGCCAGCAGCCGGATTGCGACAGGGAATGAAAAACTGTTTTTT

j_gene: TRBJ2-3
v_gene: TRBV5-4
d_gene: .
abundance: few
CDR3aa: CASSPQQEDTDTQYF
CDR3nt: TGTGCCAGCAGTCCTCAACAGGAGGACACAGATACGCAGTATTTT

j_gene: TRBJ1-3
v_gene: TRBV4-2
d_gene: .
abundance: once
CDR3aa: CASSQVGGKFPPSSGNTIYF
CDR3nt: TGTGCCAGCAGCCAAGTGGGGGGTAAGTTCCCCCCGAGCTCTGGAAACACCATATATTTT

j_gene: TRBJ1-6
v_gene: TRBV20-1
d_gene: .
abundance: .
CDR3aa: CSARSTGMDPNSPLHF
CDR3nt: TGCAGTGCTAGATCCACAGGGATGGATCCTAATTCACCCCTCCACTTT

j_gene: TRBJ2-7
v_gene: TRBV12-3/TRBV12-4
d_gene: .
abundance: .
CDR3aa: CASSRSTGKSYNEQYF
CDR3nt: TGTGCCAGCAGTCGATCGACAGGAAAGTCCTACAATGAGCAGTACTTC

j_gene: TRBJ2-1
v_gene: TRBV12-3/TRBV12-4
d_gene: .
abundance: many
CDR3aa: CASSLRRQIQYNEQFF
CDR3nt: TGTGCCAGCAGTTTAAGGAGACAGATACAATACAATGAGCAGTTCTTC

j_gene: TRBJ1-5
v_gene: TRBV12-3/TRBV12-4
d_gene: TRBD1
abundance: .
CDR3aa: CASTRGSSNQPQHF
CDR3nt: TGTGCCAGCACCAGGGGGTCTAGCAATCAGCCCCAGCATTTT

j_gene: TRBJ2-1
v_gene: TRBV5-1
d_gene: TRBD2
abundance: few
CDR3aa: CASSLAPSGSYNEQFF
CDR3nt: TGCGCCAGCAGCTTGGCCCCTAGCGGCTCCTACAATGAGCAGTTCTTC

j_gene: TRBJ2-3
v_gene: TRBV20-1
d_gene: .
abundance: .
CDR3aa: CSAREVGTDTQYF
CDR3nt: TGCAGTGCTAGAGAAGTGGGCACAGATACGCAGTATTTT

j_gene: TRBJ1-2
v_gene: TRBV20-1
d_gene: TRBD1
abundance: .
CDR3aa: CSARDLGQINYGYTF
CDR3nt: TGCAGTGCTAGAGACCTGGGACAGATTAACTATGGCTACACCTTC

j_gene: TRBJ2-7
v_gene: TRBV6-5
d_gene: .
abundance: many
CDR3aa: CASSYRETYEQYF
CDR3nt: TGTGCCAGCAGTTACCGGGAAACCTACGAGCAGTACTTC

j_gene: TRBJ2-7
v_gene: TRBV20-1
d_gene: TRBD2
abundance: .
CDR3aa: CSAKLAGPYNEQYF
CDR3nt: TGCAGTGCTAAGCTAGCGGGGCCCTACAATGAGCAGTACTTC

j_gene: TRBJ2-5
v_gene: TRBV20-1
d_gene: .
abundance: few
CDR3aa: CSATDTAIQETQYF
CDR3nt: TGCAGTGCCACAGATACAGCAATCCAAGAGACCCAGTACTTC